One sample yielded the 8 T cell receptor beta chains listed below, sequenced in a study of cytomegalovirus exposure and HLA in healthy donors (dated 2017 in TCRdb). Receptors were amplified or captured by the immunoSEQ multiplex PCR assay. For the multiplex PCR, a mixture combining 60 forward primers for TCR Vbeta segments and 13 reverse primers for TCR Jbeta segments was used. TCRdb limited this immuneACCESS table to in-frame rearrangements with V and J called. A share of clones is missing; checked studies link under half to unresolved V genes, and the rest is unexplained. This sample gives roughly 200,000 clones in total; roughly 80% of them show up just once. The ten largest account for approximately 2.9% of the sample. What was sequenced was PBMCs. Every receptor here comes from a young man in good health and CMV-seronegative.

The chain employs TRBV15 and TRBJ1-5; 8 bases match TRBD1. Germline CDR1 is LNHNV and CDR2 is YYDKDF (reference sequence). V lost 4 bases, J lost 3 bases, and 5 bases stayed unmatched. CDR3 length equals 15 residues. The CDR3 is CATSTRTGPNQPQHF. The CDR3 bases are TGTGCCACCAGCACCAGGACAGGGCCCAATCAGCCCCAGCATTTT.

The chain has TRBV27 and TRBJ2-3, with TRBD2 matching over 7 bases. Germline V lookup: CDR1 MNHEY, CDR2 SMNVEV (reference sequence). This CDR3 is 17 amino acids long. The V and J ends lost 3 bases and 2 bases, in that order; junction bases with no gene match: 11. CDR3 nucleotides: TGTGCCAGCAGTTTTAGGGTAGCGGGTTCCCACACAGATACGCAGTATTTT. Encoded protein: CASSFRVAGSHTDTQYF.

This clone was recorded a few times. Here the CDR3 reads CASSFLSQTYEQYF. CDR3 nucleotide sequence: TGTGCCAGCAGTTTCCTTAGTCAAACCTACGAGCAGTACTTC. This sequence joins TRBV28 and TRBJ2-7; D gene unclear. CDR1 is MDHEN and CDR2 is SYDVKM in the germline V gene. The CDR3 spans 14 residues. The V and J ends lost 3 bases and 2 bases respectively, with 11 bases between them. The variable domain in full, completed from reference TRBV28 and TRBJ2-7, reads DVKVTQSSRYLVKRTGEKVFLECVQDMDHENMFWYRQDPGLGLRLIYFSYDVKMKEKGDIPEGYSVSREKKERFSLILESASTNQTSMYLCASSFLSQTYEQYFGPGTRLTVT.

Concerning this clone itself: This sample includes further DNA sequences coding for the same CDR3. The chain couples TRBV27 to TRBJ2-7, with D perhaps matching TRBD2 (5 bases). The length of the CDR3 is 13 residues. CDR1 and CDR2 from the germline V gene are MNHEY and SMNVEV (reference sequence). The V gene lost 7 bases and the J gene lost 1 base, with 11 bases spanning the gap. CDR3 DNA sequence: TGTGCCAGCACCTCGACGGGGTCCTACGAGCAGTACTTC. Amino acid sequence: CASTSTGSYEQYF.

The chain is built from TRBV28 and TRBJ1-1, with D possibly matching TRBD1 (5 bases). Germline values: CDR1 MDHEN, CDR2 SYDVKM. This CDR3 contains 15 residues. V was shortened by 2 bases and J by 3 bases, with 13 bases between the two germline ends. The CDR3 bases are TGTGCCAGCAGTTTAATCGGGCCGGGGGACACTGAAGCTTTCTTT. Protein: CASSLIGPGDTEAFF.

This clone was seen just once. This chain joins TRBV11-3 and TRBJ2-5; D gene ambiguous. This CDR3 region has 13 residues. The V gene lost 0 bases and the J gene lost 4 bases, with 6 bases spanning the gap. Germline lookup yields CDR1 SGHNT and CDR2 YENEEA. CDR3 protein: CASSLEARETQYF. In DNA, the CDR3 is TGTGCCAGCAGCTTAGAAGCGAGAGAGACCCAGTACTTC. Full variable domain (remainder filled in from reference TRBV11-3 and TRBJ2-5): EAGVVQSPRYKIIEKKQPVAFWCNPISGHNTLYWYLQNLGQGPELLIRYENEEAVDDSQLPKDRFSAERLKGVDSTLKIQPAELGDSAVYLCASSLEARETQYFGPGTRLLVL.

This rearrangement joins TRBV29-1 to TRBJ2-7; 7 bases map to TRBD2. Germline loops: CDR1 SQVTM, CDR2 ANQGSEA. With 0 bases clipped from V and 4 bases from J, the junction kept 9 bases outside the gene matches. The CDR3 runs to 15 residues. This CDR3 is CSVEDRGEYKYEQYF. The CDR3 region has the DNA TGCAGCGTTGAAGATCGGGGGGAATACAAGTACGAGCAGTACTTC.

The DNA of the CDR3 is TGTGCCAGTCATACCGGGACTAGCAAGTTCTTC. This encodes CASHTGTSKFF. The chain links TRBV7-9 to TRBJ2-1; 9 nucleotides match TRBD2. J was trimmed by 14 bases and V by 9 bases; bases with no gene match: 8. Per the germline V gene, CDR1 is SEHNR and CDR2 is FQNEAQ (reference sequence). The CDR3 has 11 residues.